In its sample, the clone carrying this T cell receptor (beta chain) was seen a few times. TCR beta libraries were built with iRepertoire HTBI primers and Arm-PCR of CDR3 regions. TCRdb analysed the multiplex PCR reads with MiXCR anew, one entry per CDR3 protein. The repertoire holds under 800,000 distinct CDR3 sequences, with approximately 15% as singletons. Time point: newly diagnosed GD, antithyroid drugs for less than 3 months. From PBMCs, RNA was extracted and then used to make the TCR library. The CDR3 totals 14 residues. V shed 6 bases, J shed 0 bases, and the junction held 5 bases outside the gene matches. CDR1 and CDR2 from the germline V gene are SQVTM and ANQGSEA. The record originates from a study of regulatory T cells in long-lasting Graves disease. These data also formed part of another study, on T cells in Graves' hyperthyroidism and ophthalmopathy. That source adds: Peripheral blood also featured most of the thyroid clonotypes expanded above 0.001.

The starting material was peripheral blood mononuclear cells (PBMCs), obtained at new diagnosis, from a patient treated with antithyroid drugs. V usage is TRBV29-1 and J usage is TRBJ2-7; 10 bases fit TRBD1. This clonotype originated in a woman aged 25 to 39 with Graves disease. The CDR3 spells CSVWTGGTSYEQYF. In DNA form, the CDR3 reads TGCAGCGTGTGGACAGGGGGTACCTCCTACGAGCAGTACTTC.